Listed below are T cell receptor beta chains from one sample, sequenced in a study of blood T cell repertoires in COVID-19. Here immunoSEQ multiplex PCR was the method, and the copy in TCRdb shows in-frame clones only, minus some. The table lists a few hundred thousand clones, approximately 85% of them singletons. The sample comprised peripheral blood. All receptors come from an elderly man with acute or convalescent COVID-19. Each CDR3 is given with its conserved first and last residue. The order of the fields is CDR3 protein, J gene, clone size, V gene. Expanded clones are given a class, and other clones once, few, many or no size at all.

CDR3: CASSISVLNTEAFF
J: TRBJ1-1
size: few
V: TRBV19

CDR3: CASSGTGVNNEQFF
J: TRBJ2-1
size: .
V: TRBV19

CDR3: CASSPGTGAKYGYTF
J: TRBJ1-2
size: .
V: TRBV28

CDR3: CASSLDLGPQHF
J: TRBJ1-5
size: once
V: TRBV7-2

CDR3: CASSPRGSEAFF
J: TRBJ1-1
size: once
V: TRBV5-1

CDR3: CASSPTGGLYNSPLHF
J: TRBJ1-6
size: .
V: TRBV3-1/TRBV3-2

CDR3: CASSRFQGRTNTEAFF
J: TRBJ1-1
size: few
V: TRBV3-1/TRBV3-2

CDR3: CASSEFGGVRKLFF
J: TRBJ1-4
size: .
V: TRBV25-1

CDR3: CASSPGDRSSYNSPLHF
J: TRBJ1-6
size: .
V: TRBV5-8

CDR3: CASSRETVNQPQHF
J: TRBJ1-5
size: .
V: TRBV2

CDR3: CASSPTGGGETQYF
J: TRBJ2-5
size: .
V: TRBV5-1

CDR3: CASSRQVSGSGELFF
J: TRBJ2-2
size: .
V: TRBV19

CDR3: CASSAHRVNFGLEGTDTQYF
J: TRBJ2-3
size: .
V: TRBV28

CDR3: CASSQGSVRGVDTQYF
J: TRBJ2-3
size: .
V: TRBV4-3

CDR3: CASSPDYVYGYTF
J: TRBJ1-2
size: .
V: TRBV7-8

CDR3: CASSYRGSTNEKLFF
J: TRBJ1-4
size: .
V: TRBV6-5

CDR3: CASSPYGGELFF
J: TRBJ2-2
size: .
V: TRBV7-8

CDR3: CATSEVTANTDTQYF
J: TRBJ2-3
size: .
V: TRBV24-1

CDR3: CAISESTGDGEQFF
J: TRBJ2-1
size: .
V: TRBV10-3

CDR3: CATSRSAGTGGGSTDTQYF
J: TRBJ2-3
size: .
V: TRBV24-1

CDR3: CASSYPPGGMNTEAFF
J: TRBJ1-1
size: .
V: TRBV6-2/TRBV6-3

CDR3: CASSIGNEQFF
J: TRBJ2-1
size: .
V: TRBV11-2

CDR3: CASSTGQGETQYF
J: TRBJ2-5
size: .
V: TRBV19

CDR3: CASSQDPRGNEQFF
J: TRBJ2-1
size: .
V: TRBV4-2

CDR3: CASSQDTRFDNEQFF
J: TRBJ2-1
size: once
V: TRBV14

CDR3: CASSGGSYGYTF
J: TRBJ1-2
size: .
V: TRBV27

CDR3: CASSSLTGMNTEAFF
J: TRBJ1-1
size: .
V: TRBV27

CDR3: CASSYSSGRAGNEQFF
J: TRBJ2-1
size: .
V: TRBV6-5

CDR3: CASSYSGMDRNNEKLFF
J: TRBJ1-4
size: .
V: TRBV6-2/TRBV6-3

CDR3: CASSRGGVLETQYF
J: TRBJ2-5
size: .
V: TRBV5-4

CDR3: CASSLGLAGTDTQYF
J: TRBJ2-3
size: .
V: TRBV7-8

CDR3: CASSLQGANYGYTF
J: TRBJ1-2
size: .
V: TRBV5-4

CDR3: CASSRLRNEQFF
J: TRBJ2-1
size: .
V: TRBV6-5

CDR3: CASSSLLAGLRNEQFF
J: TRBJ2-1
size: .
V: TRBV6-5

CDR3: CASSFQTNYGYTF
J: TRBJ1-2
size: .
V: TRBV6-2/TRBV6-3

CDR3: CASKTGRLDGYTF
J: TRBJ1-2
size: .
V: TRBV2

CDR3: CASSEEGRAYNSPLHF
J: TRBJ1-6
size: .
V: TRBV6-1

CDR3: CASSRSRGQPQHF
J: TRBJ1-5
size: .
V: TRBV6-5

CDR3: CASSLTGYNEQFF
J: TRBJ2-1
size: .
V: TRBV5-1

CDR3: CASKRGIGTVEQPQHF
J: TRBJ1-5
size: .
V: TRBV18

CDR3: CASTSSTGGGTEAFF
J: TRBJ1-1
size: .
V: TRBV5-1

CDR3: CASSFMGGETQYF
J: TRBJ2-5
size: once
V: TRBV12-3/TRBV12-4

CDR3: CSVVLTPRGTEAFF
J: TRBJ1-1
size: .
V: TRBV29-1

CDR3: CASTDRQGSGNTIYF
J: TRBJ1-3
size: .
V: TRBV2

CDR3: CASSWTRGNEQFF
J: TRBJ2-1
size: .
V: TRBV6-2/TRBV6-3

CDR3: CASSPPGQNTGELFF
J: TRBJ2-2
size: .
V: TRBV7-9

CDR3: CASRLGTVNSPLHF
J: TRBJ1-6
size: .
V: TRBV6-5

CDR3: CASSREGLALSEQYF
J: TRBJ2-7
size: .
V: TRBV6-5

CDR3: CASSQRGRGEAFF
J: TRBJ1-1
size: once
V: TRBV3-1/TRBV3-2

CDR3: CASSELSGNTIYF
J: TRBJ1-3
size: .
V: TRBV6-5

CDR3: CASSLRALNEGNEKLFF
J: TRBJ1-4
size: once
V: TRBV5-6

CDR3: CASSLRVLANSGNTIYF
J: TRBJ1-3
size: .
V: TRBV5-1

CDR3: CASSSAGESYNEQFF
J: TRBJ2-1
size: .
V: TRBV5-6